The rows below give T cell receptor beta chains drawn from one sample of a study of blood T cell repertoires in COVID-19. Repertoires were generated with immunoSEQ multiplex PCR, while TCRdb's copy carries only in-frame clones and drops some. The sample lists tens of thousands of clones; 91% were seen once. The material sequenced was peripheral blood. Source of these receptors: a man aged 50 to 59 with active COVID-19. Both conserved end residues are part of each CDR3. A D gene is named only where the DNA matches it firmly. Not all rows give a size; the values are once, few, many and, for expanded clones, a class.

v_gene	j_gene	d_gene	abundance	CDR3aa	CDR3nt
TRBV6-1	TRBJ2-7	TRBD2	.	CASSEYRAREGEQYF	TGTGCCAGCAGTGAATACCGGGCCAGGGAGGGCGAGCAGTACTTC
TRBV4-2	TRBJ2-1	.	.	CASSRTAGLTEQFF	TGTGCCAGCAGCCGCACCGCGGGACTTACTGAGCAGTTCTTC
TRBV30	TRBJ1-6	TRBD1	.	CAWSKTGGSSYNSPLHF	TGTGCCTGGAGTAAGACAGGGGGCAGCTCCTATAATTCACCCCTCCACTTT
TRBV5-4	TRBJ2-2	TRBD1	.	CASSLATTGYTGELFF	TGTGCCAGCAGCTTGGCCACGACAGGGTACACCGGGGAGCTGTTTTTT
TRBV5-1	TRBJ1-2	.	.	CASSLTLDGYTF	TGCGCCAGCAGCCTGACATTAGATGGCTACACCTTC
TRBV29-1	TRBJ2-7	TRBD2	.	CSVVQGGTEQYF	TGCAGCGTTGTTCAGGGAGGGACCGAGCAGTACTTC
TRBV27	TRBJ2-3	TRBD2	once	CASRVSGFADTQYF	TGTGCCAGCAGGGTTAGCGGGTTCGCAGATACGCAGTATTTT
TRBV28	TRBJ1-6	TRBD1	.	CASRPGQGGSPLHF	TGTGCCAGCAGACCGGGACAGGGTGGTTCACCCCTCCACTTT
TRBV10-1	TRBJ1-6	.	few	CASSESAEPYNSPLHF	TGCGCCAGCAGTGAGTCGGCGGAGCCCTATAATTCACCCCTCCACTTT
TRBV29-1	TRBJ2-3	TRBD2	.	CSVSGTSWADTQYF	TGCAGCGTGTCCGGGACTAGCTGGGCAGATACGCAGTATTTT
TRBV30	TRBJ2-3	TRBD1	.	CAWVDRGPQYF	TGTGCCTGGGTTGACAGGGGGCCGCAGTATTTT
TRBV11-2	TRBJ2-7	TRBD2	once	CASSFASGSQYEQYF	TGTGCCAGCAGCTTTGCTAGCGGGAGCCAGTACGAGCAGTACTTC
TRBV6-2/TRBV6-3	TRBJ2-1	TRBD2	.	CASSSAGGPPNEQFF	TGTGCCAGCAGCTCAGCGGGAGGGCCGCCGAACGAGCAGTTCTTC
TRBV15	TRBJ1-1	TRBD1	.	CATSFGQASDTEAFF	TGTGCCACCAGCTTCGGACAGGCAAGCGACACTGAAGCTTTCTTT
TRBV4-1	TRBJ2-5	TRBD2	.	CASSQGGLAGVQETQYF	TGCGCCAGCAGCCAAGGGGGACTAGCGGGAGTTCAAGAGACCCAGTACTTC
TRBV5-6	TRBJ2-7	TRBD1	.	CASSGTGGPTDEQYF	TGTGCCAGCAGCGGAACAGGGGGCCCTACGGACGAGCAGTACTTC
TRBV19	TRBJ1-1	.	.	CASSPSGSRRADTEAFF	TGTGCCAGTAGTCCGAGCGGGTCAAGGCGGGCGGACACTGAAGCTTTCTTT
TRBV10-3	TRBJ2-7	.	.	CAISERRPESYEQYF	TGTGCCATCAGTGAGCGGCGGCCTGAATCTTACGAGCAGTACTTC
TRBV7-2	TRBJ1-2	.	.	CAVQRGRGGGYTF	TGTGCCGTACAAAGGGGTAGGGGAGGTGGCTACACCTTC
TRBV5-1	TRBJ2-2	TRBD2	.	CASSPGTSGGAAGELFF	TGCGCCAGCAGCCCCGGGACTAGCGGGGGGGCCGCCGGGGAGCTGTTTTTT
TRBV27	TRBJ2-7	TRBD2	.	CASSFVGGSYEQYF	TGTGCCAGCAGTTTTGTGGGAGGGTCCTACGAGCAGTACTTC
TRBV5-1	TRBJ1-4	.	.	CASSKDSTNEKLFF	TGCGCCAGCAGCAAGGACAGCACTAATGAAAAACTGTTTTTT
TRBV5-1	TRBJ1-3	.	.	CASSSSGGSGNTIYF	TGCGCCAGCAGCTCCTCCGGGGGATCTGGAAACACCATATATTTT
TRBV7-9	TRBJ2-7	.	few	CASSQDYEQYF	TGTGCCAGCAGTCAGGACTACGAGCAGTACTTC
TRBV7-2	TRBJ2-1	.	.	CASSPTSSDLGEQFF	TGTGCCAGCAGCCCCACTTCCAGTGACTTGGGTGAGCAGTTCTTC
TRBV3-1/TRBV3-2	TRBJ2-1	TRBD2	.	CASSPTERLAGDIEQFF	TGTGCCAGCAGCCCCACTGAGAGACTAGCGGGAGATATTGAGCAGTTCTTC
TRBV2	TRBJ1-1	.	once	CASSGQLNTEAFF	TGTGCCAGCAGTGGACAGTTGAACACTGAAGCTTTCTTT
TRBV5-6	TRBJ2-5	TRBD1	.	CASSLNGQVRETQYF	TGTGCCAGCAGCTTGAACGGACAGGTCCGGGAGACCCAGTACTTC
TRBV27	TRBJ2-1	TRBD1	.	CASTPRGQGSHEQFF	TGTGCCAGCACCCCGAGGGGACAGGGTAGCCATGAGCAGTTCTTC
TRBV28	TRBJ2-4	.	few	CATSLTGSLAKNIQYF	TGTGCCACCTCCTTAACAGGGAGTCTAGCCAAAAACATTCAGTACTTC
TRBV7-2	TRBJ1-2	TRBD1	.	CASSLGLTGDGYTF	TGTGCCAGCAGCTTGGGCTTGACAGGGGATGGCTACACCTTC
TRBV15	TRBJ2-1	TRBD2	.	CATSRAGLAVEQFF	TGTGCCACCAGCAGAGCGGGACTAGCGGTTGAGCAGTTCTTC
TRBV6-2/TRBV6-3	TRBJ2-3	TRBD2	.	CASSYVAGGRDTQYF	TGTGCCAGCAGTTACGTAGCGGGGGGGCGAGATACGCAGTATTTT
TRBV10-2	TRBJ2-5	.	.	CASGQFRVAGGKETQYF	TGCGCCAGCGGGCAATTTCGGGTAGCCGGAGGTAAAGAGACCCAGTACTTC
TRBV5-1	TRBJ2-7	TRBD2	.	CASSTHRGAGGEQYF	TGCGCCAGCAGCACCCATCGCGGGGCCGGGGGGGAGCAGTACTTC
TRBV7-9	TRBJ2-3	TRBD1	.	CASSFGQGSDTQYF	TGTGCCAGCAGCTTCGGACAGGGTTCAGATACGCAGTATTTT
TRBV30	TRBJ2-6	.	.	CAWSVSPSGANVLTF	TGTGCCTGGAGTGTCAGTCCCTCTGGGGCCAACGTCCTGACTTTC
TRBV5-1	TRBJ2-1	.	.	CASSTNNEQFF	TGCGCCAGCAGCACTAACAATGAGCAGTTCTTC
TRBV5-4	TRBJ2-1	.	.	CASSLGRERVGNNEQFF	TGTGCCAGCAGCTTGGGCCGGGAAAGGGTGGGGAACAATGAGCAGTTCTTC
TRBV5-6	TRBJ2-2	TRBD2	.	CASSWGLEGRGTGELFF	TGTGCCAGCAGCTGGGGACTAGAGGGACGAGGCACCGGGGAGCTGTTTTTT
TRBV10-3	TRBJ2-1	TRBD2	.	CAISGSGGGNEQFF	TGTGCCATCAGTGGGTCCGGCGGGGGGAATGAGCAGTTCTTC
TRBV7-2	TRBJ2-7	TRBD1	.	CASSYYRDSRYEQYF	TGTGCCAGCAGCTATTACCGGGACAGCCGCTACGAGCAGTACTTC
TRBV19	TRBJ1-5	.	.	CASSTPVGQPQHF	TGTGCCAGTAGTACCCCTGTCGGGCAGCCCCAGCATTTT
TRBV6-5	TRBJ2-5	.	.	CASHPLPGKTQYF	TGTGCCAGCCATCCCCTACCAGGGAAGACCCAGTACTTC
TRBV6-5	TRBJ2-1	.	.	CASRGAYNEQFF	TGTGCCAGCCGGGGAGCCTACAATGAGCAGTTCTTC
TRBV5-6	TRBJ2-2	.	.	CASSPRTGSDGELFF	TGTGCCAGCAGCCCACGCACTGGGAGCGACGGGGAGCTGTTTTTT
TRBV2	TRBJ2-7	.	.	CASSETLASFEQYF	TGTGCCAGCAGTGAAACACTAGCCTCATTCGAGCAGTACTTC
TRBV5-4	TRBJ2-1	.	.	CASSLVQGNEQFF	TGTGCCAGCAGCTTGGTCCAGGGAAATGAGCAGTTCTTC
TRBV28	TRBJ1-5	TRBD1	.	CASSLSGTGVIQPQHF	TGTGCCAGCAGCTTGTCCGGGACAGGGGTAATTCAGCCCCAGCATTTT
TRBV5-1	TRBJ2-1	TRBD2	.	CASSLAGGSNRNEQFF	TGCGCCAGCAGCTTGGCGGGGGGGTCAAATCGGAATGAGCAGTTCTTC
TRBV28	TRBJ2-7	.	.	CASSSPAGSSYEQYF	TGTGCCAGCAGTTCCCCCGCGGGGAGCTCCTACGAGCAGTACTTC
TRBV15	TRBJ2-3	TRBD2	.	CATSTASGSPDTQYF	TGTGCCACCAGCACGGCTAGCGGGAGCCCAGATACGCAGTATTTT
TRBV7-9	TRBJ2-5	TRBD2	.	CASSLDGGRSGETQYF	TGTGCCAGCAGCTTAGATGGCGGGAGGAGTGGAGAGACCCAGTACTTC
TRBV30	TRBJ1-2	TRBD1	.	CAWTRDSLNYGYTF	TGTGCCTGGACCAGGGACAGCTTAAACTATGGCTACACCTTC
TRBV11-2	TRBJ2-1	.	.	CASSSRGPIDEQFF	TGTGCCAGCAGCTCCAGGGGCCCCATCGATGAGCAGTTCTTC